This TCR beta chain was recorded in a study of blood T cells in healthy people across ages. Together with a sample-barcoded 5' primer, a J-beta primer mix was included in a second PCR lasting roughly 6 to 12 cycles. One entry per CDR3 protein results from TCRdb running MiXCR on the 5' RACE reads. Among over 500,000 distinct CDR3 sequences listed, approximately 52% were seen once. The TCR was taken from a woman over 75 in good health. Sequencing input: blood.

The CDR3 is CSARDPPSGAYEQYF. CDR3 nucleotide sequence: TGCAGTGCTAGAGATCCGCCTAGCGGGGCCTACGAGCAGTACTTC. The V and J genes are TRBV20-1 and TRBJ2-7, with 9 bases matching TRBD2. In germline, CDR1 is DFQATT, CDR2 SNEGSKA (reference sequence). Losses at the gene ends were 0 bases for V and 2 bases for J; bases not matched to a gene: 5. The CDR3 extends over 15 amino acids.